This T cell receptor (beta chain) was obtained from a study of cytomegalovirus exposure and HLA in healthy donors. Study details: Unique TCRs numbering around 85 million, obtained from HLA-typed donors, made up an early data release. General observations from the study: The records held CMV serostatus as the only immune exposure information.

With 60 Vbeta and 13 Jbeta primers, the PCR was carried out. The assay was immunoSEQ multiplex PCR, and TCRdb's table has in-frame clones only and misses some. The sample has about 150,000 clones, 80% seen once. As for this clone: No antigen is known for it.

Donors were ostensibly healthy at sampling, although undocumented immune exposures were probable. Germline V gene data show CDR1 as SGHRS and CDR2 as YFSETQ. The CDR3 extends over 14 amino acids. Trimming left V 0 bases short and J 8 bases short, with 11 bases between. The sequenced sample was PBMCs. This clonotype originated in a middle-aged woman in good health and CMV-seropositive. The chain recombines TRBV5-1 with TRBJ1-4; D gene unclear. CDR3 sequence: CASSLDSSGEKLFF. Written as DNA, the CDR3 is TGCGCCAGCAGCTTGGACTCTTCGGGGGAAAAACTGTTTTTT.